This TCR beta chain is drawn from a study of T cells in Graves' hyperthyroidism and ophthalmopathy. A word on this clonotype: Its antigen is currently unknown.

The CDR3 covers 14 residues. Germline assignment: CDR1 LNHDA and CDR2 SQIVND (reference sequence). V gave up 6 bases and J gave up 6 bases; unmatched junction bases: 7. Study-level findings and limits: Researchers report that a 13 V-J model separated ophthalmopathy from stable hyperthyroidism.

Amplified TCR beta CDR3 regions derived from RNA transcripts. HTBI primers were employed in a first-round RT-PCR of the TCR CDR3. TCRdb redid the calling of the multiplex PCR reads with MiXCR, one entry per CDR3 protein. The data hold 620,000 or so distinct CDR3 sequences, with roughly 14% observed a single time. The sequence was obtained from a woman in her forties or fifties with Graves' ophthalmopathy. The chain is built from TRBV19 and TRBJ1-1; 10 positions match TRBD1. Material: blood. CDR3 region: CASSQTGQGAEAFF. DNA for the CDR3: TGTGCCAGTAGCCAAACTGGACAGGGGGCTGAAGCTTTCTTT. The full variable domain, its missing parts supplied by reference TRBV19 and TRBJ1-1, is DGGITQSPKYLFRKEGQNVTLSCEQNLNHDAMYWYRQDPGQGLRLIYYSQIVNDFQKGDIAEGYSVSREKKESFPLTVTSAQKNPTAFYLCASSQTGQGAEAFFGQGTRLTVV.